This T cell receptor beta chain comes out of a study of blood T cell repertoires in COVID-19. Across the study: The cDNA or gDNA used as material had been derived from T cells, B-cell-depleted T cells, or PBMCs.

This CDR3 region has 14 residues. Germline V gene lookup returns CDR1 SGHDT and CDR2 YYEEEE. The V end lost 4 bases, the J end lost 2 bases, and 13 bases lay between the germline ends. Authors' analysis steps: Cell counts per sample came from amplifying reference gene primers. The method was immunoSEQ multiplex PCR; TCRdb's version includes in-frame clones alone and lacks a portion of them. That table is the source of V, J and clone size, and D and trimming were worked out from the DNA. The repertoire holds fewer than 350,000 clones, with approximately 86% as singletons. The chain recombines TRBV5-6 with TRBJ2-7, with D possibly being TRBD2 (5 bases). Sequencing was performed on peripheral blood. This TCR derives from a woman aged 25 to 39 who had recovered from COVID-19. The CDR3 coding sequence is TGTGCCAGCAGCAACAACCCCGGGGCCTACGAGCAGTACTTC. Translating it yields CASSNNPGAYEQYF.